This T cell receptor (beta chain) stems from a study of blood T cell repertoires in COVID-19. Some clones are missing from TCRdb's copy, which holds only in-frame ones; the method was immunoSEQ multiplex PCR. This sample has tens of thousands of clones, with about 90% found just once. V was trimmed by 4 bases and J by 9 bases, leaving 12 bases between them. The CDR3 contains 12 residues. The receptor was isolated from a male donor with acute or convalescent COVID-19. Sequenced sample: peripheral blood. The genes are TRBV12-3 or TRBV12-4 and TRBJ1-1; D is perhaps TRBD1 (5 bases). The CDR3 loop is CASSSGDLQAFF. CDR3 in DNA: TGTGCCAGCAGTTCGGGGGATCTTCAAGCTTTCTTT.